Below, 5 T cell receptor beta chains from the same sample are listed, as sequenced in a study of blood T cells in healthy people across ages. PCR was performed a second time for 7 to 11 cycles using a sample-barcoded 5' primer and a J-beta primer mix. TCRdb itself ran the 5' RACE reads through MiXCR, one entry per CDR3 protein. The table shows approximately 690,000 distinct CDR3 sequences, with around 43% occurring only once. Sequences were obtained from blood. The receptors were gathered from an older man in good health.

The table lists this clonotype with a few counts. The V call is TRBV5-1, the J call TRBJ2-7; 10 bases agree with TRBD1. V trimming: 4 bases; J trimming: 7 bases; junction bases outside the gene matches: 8. The CDR3 has 14 amino acids. CDR1 and CDR2 from the germline V gene are SGHRS and YFSETQ. The CDR3 loop reads CASSGGQGNNEQYF. CDR3 nucleotides: TGCGCCAGCAGCGGGGGACAGGGGAACAATGAGCAGTACTTC.

V and J are TRBV25-1 and TRBJ1-1; 7 bases fit TRBD1. Germline V gives CDR1 MGHDK, CDR2 SYGVNS. Losses at the gene ends were 6 bases for V and 1 base for J; bases not matched to a gene: 5. This CDR3 has 14 amino acids. The CDR3 DNA follows: TGTGCCAGCAGGGACTACAGGGGGAACACTGAAGCTTTCTTT. Encoded protein: CASRDYRGNTEAFF.

This chain connects TRBV14 to TRBJ2-7; possibly TRBD2 for D (7 bases). The CDR3 contains 16 residues. Germline V lookup: CDR1 SGHDN, CDR2 FVKESK. V was shortened by 0 bases and J by 1 base, with 13 bases between the two germline ends. CDR3 sequence: CASSQDRGAWSYEQYF. The CDR3 DNA is TGTGCCAGCAGCCAAGACCGGGGGGCATGGTCCTACGAGCAGTACTTC.

CDR3 coding DNA: TGTGCCAGCAGCGTACAGGGGATCCAAGAGACCCAGTACTTC. Its protein is CASSVQGIQETQYF. This rearrangement joins TRBV9 to TRBJ2-5; D might be TRBD1 (6 bases). Trimming pared 1 base from V and 1 base from J, leaving 8 bases between. This CDR3 comprises 14 residues. Germline assignment: CDR1 SGDLS and CDR2 YYNGEE.

V and J are TRBV27 and TRBJ2-5; TRBD2 might be the D (6 bases). CDR3 length: 15 amino acids. CDR1 MNHEY and CDR2 SMNVEV come from the germline V gene (reference sequence). Trimming stripped 2 bases from V and 5 bases from J, with 15 bases between. The CDR3 region is CASSLRWLSGETQYF. As DNA, the CDR3 is TGTGCCAGCAGTTTAAGGTGGCTGAGCGGGGAGACCCAGTACTTC.